This T cell receptor (beta chain) emerged from a study of shared clonotypes between healthy human individuals. Notes on this clone: The antigen is unknown.

Method: immunoSEQ multiplex PCR; TCRdb's copy keeps in-frame clones and lacks some. The sample gives roughly 2,000,000 clones, about 95% of which show up once; around 1.2% is in the top ten. Germline CDR1 is MGHDK and CDR2 is SYGVNS. V shed 0 bases and J shed 1 base, with 6 bases lying between them. The CDR3 loop spans 14 amino acids. Broader study findings: What naive subsets generally showed was a larger estimated richness than memory subsets showed. Naive CD4 clonotypes were shared across a few donors at roughly 5.5%.

The naive CD8 population came from CD45RO-negative cells selected for CCR7, without terminally differentiated effector memory CD45RA+ cells. Adult Caucasians living in Nashville, Tennessee made up all of the donors. The specimen sequenced was naive CD8+ T cells sorted from blood. The J gene is TRBJ1-1, the V gene TRBV25-1; D unresolved. This TCR derives from a young man in good health. CDR3 bases: TGTGCCAGCAGTGAATACGACAAGAACACTGAAGCTTTCTTT. As protein: CASSEYDKNTEAFF.